This entry lists 18 T cell receptor beta chains sequenced from one sample in a study of blood T cell repertoires in COVID-19 (TCRdb year 2020). Preparation of the library involved the immunoSEQ multiplex PCR assay. In its TCRdb copy, this immuneACCESS table keeps in-frame sequences only and misses some clones. Where compared with another copy, unresolved V genes explain less than half of these, and the others have no known cause. This sample has about 140,000 clones in its table, and around nine tenths of those were observed once. In total, the top ten clones hold under 7% of the sample. Sequencing used peripheral blood. All receptors derive from a human donor in a cohort sampled during active COVID-19.

The chain is built from TRBV7-3 and TRBJ2-1, with 9 bases lining up with TRBD2. Germline assignment: CDR1 SGHTA and CDR2 FQGTGA. There are 15 residues in the CDR3. The junction had 1 base not matched to a gene; V was cut back by 3 bases and J by 1 base. The CDR3 coding sequence is TGTGCCAGCAGCTTTCTAGCGGGATCCTACAATGAGCAGTTCTTC. Protein product: CASSFLAGSYNEQFF.

This rearrangement joins TRBV7-2 to TRBJ2-3, with unresolved D. Germline values: CDR1 SGHTA, CDR2 FQGNSA. V shed 3 bases and J shed 2 bases, with 6 bases lying between them. CDR3 size: 13 residues. The CDR3 DNA reads TGTGCCAGCAGCTTGAGCTACACAGATACGCAGTATTTT. Its protein product is CASSLSYTDTQYF.

This chain joins TRBV28 and TRBJ2-6; 8 bases map to TRBD1. The length of the CDR3 is 18 residues. Trimming removed 6 bases from V and 3 bases from J; junction bases left unmatched: 13. Germline values: CDR1 MDHEN, CDR2 SYDVKM. CDR3 amino acids: CASRVPAGGAGGANVLTF. The CDR3 nucleotides are TGTGCCAGCAGAGTCCCCGCAGGGGGCGCGGGTGGGGCCAACGTCCTGACTTTC.

Here the CDR3 DNA reads TGCGCCGGGGGACAGCATCAAGAGACCCAGTACTTC. Its protein is CAGGQHQETQYF. This chain links TRBV10-1 with TRBJ2-5, with 7 bases identical to TRBD1. The CDR3 consists of 12 residues. After removal of 11 bases from V and 2 bases from J, the junction contained 5 bases not matched to a gene. In germline, CDR1 is WNHNN, CDR2 SYGVQD (reference sequence).

This clone was seen only a few times. The J gene is TRBJ1-2, the V gene TRBV28; 10 bases map to TRBD1. Germline V gives CDR1 MDHEN, CDR2 SYDVKM. The V and J ends lost 11 bases and 4 bases, in that order; junction bases with no gene match: 13. The CDR3 totals 15 residues. CDR3 sequence reads: CALGDRGGGTYGYTF. The CDR3 coding sequence is TGTGCCCTCGGGGACAGGGGCGGAGGTACCTATGGCTACACCTTC.

In its sample, this clone was seen once. The chain is built from TRBV7-9 and TRBJ1-2; D unclear. CDR3 size: 12 residues. The germline gives CDR1 SEHNR, CDR2 FQNEAQ (reference sequence). The ends were cut back, 1 base at V and 5 bases at J, with 5 bases in the middle. CDR3 region: CASSLDNYGYTF. The CDR3 nucleotides are TGTGCCAGCAGCTTAGACAATTATGGCTACACCTTC.

The rearrangement joins TRBV5-8 to TRBJ2-7; the match to TRBD2 covers 10 bases. V dropped 4 bases and J dropped 6; count of bases not matched to a gene: 16. CDR1 SGHTS and CDR2 YDEGEE come from the germline V gene. The CDR3 loop spans 17 amino acids. CDR3 DNA: TGTGCCAGCAGCCCGGGGTGGACTAGCGGTGGATTCGGCGAGCAGTACTTC. Translating it yields CASSPGWTSGGFGEQYF.

The chain has TRBV10-1 and TRBJ2-3; TRBD2 agrees at 11 bases. Germline V lookup: CDR1 WNHNN, CDR2 SYGVQD (reference sequence). With V trimmed by 4 bases and J by 2 bases, 8 bases remained unmatched. The CDR3 is 17 amino acids. CDR3 residues: CASSGRLAGRSTDTQYF. The CDR3 DNA reads as TGCGCCAGCAGTGGGCGACTAGCGGGACGTTCCACAGATACGCAGTATTTT.

In DNA form, the CDR3 reads TGCGCCAGCAGCATAGGACAGGGAGAATACGAGCAGTACTTC. Protein: CASSIGQGEYEQYF. This rearrangement joins TRBV5-1 to TRBJ2-7; 8 bases fit TRBD1. The ends lost 4 bases at V and 4 bases at J; junction bases unmatched: 7. CDR1 is SGHRS and CDR2 is YFSETQ in the germline V gene. This CDR3 spans 14 amino acids.

This rearrangement joins TRBV11-2 to TRBJ2-7, with 9 bases fitting TRBD1. The CDR3 consists of 14 residues. CDR1 and CDR2 (germline): SGHAT, FQNNGV. V trimming: 5 bases; J trimming: 6 bases; junction bases outside the gene matches: 8. CDR3 sequence reads: CASSPRPDRGEQYF. CDR3 bases: TGTGCCAGCAGCCCCCGACCGGACAGGGGCGAGCAGTACTTC. Drawing the rest from reference TRBV11-2 and TRBJ2-7, the complete variable domain is EAGVAQSPRYKIIEKRQSVAFWCNPISGHATLYWYQQILGQGPKLLIQFQNNGVVDDSQLPKDRFSAERLKGVDSTLKIQPAKLEDSAVYLCASSPRPDRGEQYFGPGTRLTVT.

The chain has TRBV4-2 and TRBJ2-3; D not certain. In germline, CDR1 is LGHNA, CDR2 YNFKEQ. CDR3 size: 16 residues. Trimming shortened V by 1 base and J by 1 base, and 12 bases separated the two germline ends. The CDR3 region is CASSQVEVAGTDTQYF. DNA for the CDR3: TGTGCCAGCAGCCAAGTAGAGGTAGCAGGCACAGATACGCAGTATTTT.

The chain joins TRBV3-1 (or the pseudogene TRBV3-2) to TRBJ2-7; TRBD2 might be the D (6 bases). In germline, CDR1 is LGHDT, CDR2 YNNKEL (reference sequence). Trimming removed 1 base from V and 1 base from J, with 8 bases in between. The length of the CDR3 is 14 residues. CDR3 nucleotides: TGTGCCAGCAGCCAAGCGGGAGTTTCCTACGAGCAGTACTTC. This gives the protein CASSQAGVSYEQYF.

This clone was detected only once. V is TRBV28 and J is TRBJ2-7; a possible D gene is TRBD1 (6 bases). Germline assignment: CDR1 MDHEN and CDR2 SYDVKM. The CDR3 has 13 amino acids. V dropped 6 bases and J dropped 4 bases, with 13 bases sitting between them. CDR3 loop: CASRSQGPYEQYF. The CDR3 nucleotides read TGTGCCAGCAGGAGCCAGGGGCCGTACGAGCAGTACTTC. Using reference TRBV28 and TRBJ2-7 for the parts outside the CDR3, the full variable domain is DVKVTQSSRYLVKRTGEKVFLECVQDMDHENMFWYRQDPGLGLRLIYFSYDVKMKEKGDIPEGYSVSREKKERFSLILESASTNQTSMYLCASRSQGPYEQYFGPGTRLTVT.

In its sample, this clone was seen once. CDR3 bases: TGCAGTGCTAGTGGCGACAGGTTATACGAGCAGTACTTC. Encoded protein: CSASGDRLYEQYF. The chain is built from TRBV20-1 and TRBJ2-7; possibly TRBD1 for D (6 bases). CDR1 and CDR2 from the germline V gene are DFQATT and SNEGSKA (reference sequence). The ends were cut back, 3 bases at V and 4 bases at J, with 13 bases in the middle. The CDR3 is made up of 13 amino acids.

The CDR3 here is CASSPIGGDEQYF. CDR3 nucleotides: TGTGCCAGCAGTCCAATAGGGGGTGACGAGCAGTACTTC. The rearrangement joins TRBV27 to TRBJ2-7; tentatively, D is TRBD1 (6 bases). CDR3 length: 13 amino acids. V was pared by 5 bases and J by 5 bases, with 13 bases between. Germline CDR1 and CDR2: MNHEY and SMNVEV (reference sequence).

CDR3 protein: CASSFLSATGAVETQYF. In DNA, the CDR3 is TGTGCCAGCAGTTTCCTCTCCGCGACAGGGGCTGTAGAGACCCAGTACTTC. The chain is built from TRBV28 and TRBJ2-5; 8 bases are shared with TRBD1. The trim removed 3 bases at V and 4 bases at J, leaving 13 bases unmatched. Per the germline V gene, CDR1 is MDHEN and CDR2 is SYDVKM. CDR3 size: 17 residues.

The rearrangement joins TRBV11-2 to TRBJ2-5; perhaps TRBD1 as D (5 bases). Germline V CDR1 and CDR2: SGHAT, FQNNGV. The CDR3 runs to 16 residues. Trimming took off 5 bases at V and 2 bases at J, with 18 bases between the two ends. The CDR3 DNA sequence: TGTGCCAGCAGCGTGGTTCCAGGGCGATTACAAGAGACCCAGTACTTC. Translating gives CASSVVPGRLQETQYF.

The gene calls are TRBV18 and TRBJ1-6; 12 bases fit TRBD1. CDR1 and CDR2 from the germline V gene are KGHSH and LQKENI. The J segment lost 10 bases and the V segment lost 4 bases, leaving 11 bases of the junction unmatched. The CDR3 spans 17 residues. The CDR3 sequence is CASSQGQGANLRSPLHF. The CDR3 coding sequence is TGTGCCAGCTCACAGGGACAGGGGGCAAATTTACGGTCACCCCTCCACTTT.